Listed below are T cell receptor beta chains from one sample, sequenced in a study of vaccination effects on CD4 cells after COVID-19. These receptors' antigens are unknown. Profiling relied on immunoSEQ multiplex PCR, and the TCRdb table lists in-frame clones only, not all of them. This table holds fewer than 35,000 clones, around 86% found once. Sequenced here: CD4+ T cells from PBMCs cultured with SARS-CoV-2 spike peptides, sampled after COVID-19 vaccination. These receptors all stem from a human donor who received a COVID-19 vaccine. Some clones in this sample may be carry-over from other donors' samples. Both conserved end residues are trimmed from each CDR3. The D gene is left open where the match is weak. The size entry is marked missing in some rows and otherwise reads once, few, many or a size class.

d_call j_call v_call clone_size cdr3_aa
- TRBJ1-4 TRBV25-1 - ASSEGVRVTNEKLF
- TRBJ1-5 TRBV19 - ASSIAFRAGNQPQH
TRBD1 TRBJ2-5 TRBV5-4 - ASTDTGGDETQY
- TRBJ2-1 TRBV5-4 once ASSVGGGSRNEQF
- TRBJ1-1 TRBV19 - ASSISGNTEAF
- TRBJ1-6 TRBV21-1 once ASSKDPGSSYNSPLH
- TRBJ1-5 TRBV5-1 - ASSLEQGLGPQH
- TRBJ1-1 TRBV15 few ATSRDGHLNTEAF
TRBD2 TRBJ2-1 TRBV3-1/TRBV3-2 - ASSPGVSGYNEQF
- TRBJ2-3 TRBV7-9 - ASLEGTDTQY
- TRBJ1-1 TRBV19 - ASSEGLNTEAF
- TRBJ1-1 TRBV5-1 - ASSPIPGEAF
TRBD1 TRBJ1-1 TRBV24-1 - ATSETGSNTEAF
TRBD1 TRBJ1-5 TRBV7-2 - ASSPSGTGIQNQPQH
TRBD1 TRBJ1-1 TRBV28 - ASSRLPGGTEAF
- TRBJ1-6 TRBV25-1 - ASSEYGQGDNSPLH
- TRBJ1-1 TRBV11-1 - ASSFHSDTEAF
TRBD2 TRBJ2-1 TRBV19 - ASSIWTSGGHSEQF
TRBD1 TRBJ1-5 TRBV24-1 few ATSDPGTGAFQPQH
TRBD1 TRBJ2-2 TRBV9 few ASSVEPSGGTGELF
- TRBJ2-3 TRBV14 - ASSSLYSSTDTQY
- TRBJ2-5 TRBV20-1 - SAAGLGTQY
- TRBJ1-2 TRBV24-1 - ATSDTNSLGDYGYT
- TRBJ1-3 TRBV19 - ASSTTGSAGNTIY
- TRBJ2-2 TRBV24-1 - ATESRGTDTGELF
TRBD1 TRBJ1-1 TRBV7-2 - ASSQQGFSSSEAF
TRBD1 TRBJ1-4 TRBV4-1 once ASSQDLNRGQVEKLF
TRBD1 TRBJ1-3 TRBV5-1 - ASSLGTGVADSGNTIY
- TRBJ2-5 TRBV3-1/TRBV3-2 once ASSQDREYGTQY
- TRBJ1-1 TRBV5-6 once ASSLAGPLQGPNTEAF
- TRBJ2-1 TRBV7-2 - ASSSLNYNEQF
- TRBJ2-4 TRBV6-2/TRBV6-3 - ASSWGMGTAKNIQY
TRBD1 TRBJ2-3 TRBV6-6 - ASSPPRTGGVSDTQY
- TRBJ1-1 TRBV30 - AWSGDLDTEAF
TRBD2 TRBJ2-3 TRBV19 - ASSIELAGGPDTQY
TRBD1 TRBJ1-5 TRBV6-4 - ASSDLSGTGSRKGYSNQPQH
- TRBJ1-1 TRBV3-1/TRBV3-2 - ASSHLNTEAF
TRBD1 TRBJ1-5 TRBV7-9 once ASSLGTGGLNQPQH
- TRBJ2-5 TRBV18 - ASSSGWGVGETQY
- TRBJ2-6 TRBV7-3 - ASSPGWGVGANVLT
TRBD1 TRBJ1-1 TRBV7-2 - ASSLVGGQGTEAF
- TRBJ2-6 TRBV4-3 - ASSQDIGKTGANVLT
- TRBJ1-6 TRBV2 - ASSEEGSNSPLH
TRBD2 TRBJ2-5 TRBV9 - ASSEGLSQETQY
TRBD1 TRBJ2-5 TRBV5-4 - ASSRDRAQETQY
- TRBJ1-2 TRBV5-1 - ASSLGTYSNYGYT
- TRBJ1-3 TRBV28 - ASSLNPASGNTIY
TRBD1 TRBJ2-2 TRBV4-1 - ASSHPWGFPGQGDPGELF
- TRBJ1-1 TRBV18 - ASSPYADSGNEAF
- TRBJ1-3 TRBV6-6 once ASSRLRSGNTIY